These T cell receptor beta chains were read from a single sample in a study of cytomegalovirus exposure and HLA in healthy donors. TCRdb keeps only in-frame clones here, not all; method: immunoSEQ multiplex PCR. The table records 76,000 or so clones, 85% to 95% of them present only once. Material for sequencing was PBMCs. The source of these receptors is a woman in her late teens or twenties in good health and CMV-seronegative. Both conserved end residues are part of each CDR3. Fields, in order: V gene, CDR3 protein.

v_call: TRBV4-3; cdr3_aa: CASSQGQGAYEQYF
v_call: TRBV5-4; cdr3_aa: CASRFGTPGTGHTYEQYF
v_call: TRBV6-5; cdr3_aa: CASSFRDIAFYGYTF
v_call: TRBV4-1; cdr3_aa: CASSQDATDSNQPQHF
v_call: TRBV5-8; cdr3_aa: CALLPGAASSYNEQFF
v_call: TRBV19; cdr3_aa: CASSMIGRRQETQYF
v_call: TRBV29-1; cdr3_aa: CSVEPGQGQETQYF
v_call: TRBV7-9; cdr3_aa: CASSTVRLAGGGWEQFF
v_call: TRBV7-9; cdr3_aa: CASSLAIEQFF
v_call: TRBV9; cdr3_aa: CASSVASGEETQYF
v_call: TRBV4-1; cdr3_aa: CASSQVTGLAGVGELFF
v_call: TRBV4-1; cdr3_aa: CASSQEGLGNEQFF
v_call: TRBV19; cdr3_aa: CASSIATVNTGELFF
v_call: TRBV4-3; cdr3_aa: CASSYQEGQGNEKLFF
v_call: TRBV19; cdr3_aa: CASSHGQSSYEQYF
v_call: TRBV18; cdr3_aa: CASSPGQATRGEKLFF
v_call: TRBV6-1; cdr3_aa: CASSEQAGTNEKLFF
v_call: TRBV7-9; cdr3_aa: CASSGENQPQHF
v_call: TRBV2; cdr3_aa: CASSDSGFTGELFF
v_call: TRBV6-4; cdr3_aa: CASSLEAGGPETQYF
v_call: TRBV11-2; cdr3_aa: CASSRGLAGYLGETQYF
v_call: TRBV6-5; cdr3_aa: CASSYGTGEYEQYF
v_call: TRBV5-4; cdr3_aa: CASSPRRRTPGTGELFF
v_call: TRBV19; cdr3_aa: CASSIEGQVNTEAFF
v_call: TRBV4-1; cdr3_aa: CASSPRGDRDTEAFF
v_call: TRBV9; cdr3_aa: CASSVATSGSSPHEQYF
v_call: TRBV5-1; cdr3_aa: CASRAPGEGRGTEAFF
v_call: TRBV11-2; cdr3_aa: CASSPRAVIYEQYF
v_call: TRBV30; cdr3_aa: CAWSTGGPTEAFF
v_call: TRBV2; cdr3_aa: CASRTEPGQFEKLFF
v_call: TRBV6-6; cdr3_aa: CASRPLMGGANVLTF
v_call: TRBV6-1; cdr3_aa: CASSEQPGERETQYF
v_call: TRBV9; cdr3_aa: CASSVGTVNTGELFF
v_call: TRBV6-1; cdr3_aa: CASSDYRGPNQPQHF
v_call: TRBV6-5; cdr3_aa: CASRDSNTEAFF
v_call: TRBV7-9; cdr3_aa: CASSSGLMGTQYF
v_call: TRBV7-2; cdr3_aa: CASSYRTSGEQYF
v_call: TRBV7-6; cdr3_aa: CASSAPGGLALEQFF
v_call: TRBV7-6; cdr3_aa: CASSLRTGVDQPQHF
v_call: TRBV19; cdr3_aa: CASSKGTGSSYEQYF
v_call: TRBV9; cdr3_aa: CASSVDLGGRDTEAFF
v_call: TRBV25-1; cdr3_aa: CASSANRDTGELFF
v_call: TRBV6-1; cdr3_aa: CASSEARRASFSNQPQHF
v_call: TRBV4-1; cdr3_aa: CASSLGTGTLLGSYNEQFF
v_call: TRBV2; cdr3_aa: CASSEGRADTDTQYF
v_call: TRBV7-8; cdr3_aa: CASSPGQIYEQYF
v_call: TRBV5-4; cdr3_aa: CASSRDSGRGNEQYF
v_call: TRBV7-2; cdr3_aa: CASSGTGTGAPYGYTF